These 14 T cell receptor beta chains originate from one sample sequenced in a study of shared clonotypes between healthy human individuals. The repertoire was sequenced with immunoSEQ multiplex PCR; TCRdb's copy has only in-frame clones and lacks some. The profile covers some 2,100,000 clones, with approximately 94% appearing a single time and about 1.8% taken by the ten largest. Naive CD8 cells lacked CD45RO, underwent positive selection for CCR7 and left out terminally differentiated effector memory CD45RA+ cells. The sequencing sample was made of naive CD8+ T cells from PBMCs. These TCRs come from a man in his late teens or twenties in good health. Some clones in this sample may be carry-over from other donors' samples.

This chain joins TRBV9 and TRBJ2-7, with 10 positions matching TRBD2. The CDR3 consists of 15 residues. The J segment lost 6 bases and the V segment lost 0 bases, leaving 6 bases of the junction unmatched. CDR1 and CDR2 (germline): SGDLS, YYNGEE. This CDR3 is CASSVEASGSIEQYF. The DNA of the CDR3 is TGTGCCAGCAGCGTAGAGGCTAGCGGGAGTATCGAGCAGTACTTC. Full variable domain (outside the CDR3, taken from reference TRBV9 and TRBJ2-7): DSGVTQTPKHLITATGQRVTLRCSPRSGDLSVYWYQQSLDQGLQFLIQYYNGEERAKGNILERFSAQQFPDLHSELNLSSLELGDSALYFCASSVEASGSIEQYFGPGTRLTVT.

V and J are TRBV5-1 and TRBJ1-2, with 8 nucleotides matching TRBD1. This CDR3 spans 14 amino acids. V shed 1 base, J shed 8 bases, and the junction held 7 bases outside the gene matches. Germline assignment: CDR1 SGHRS and CDR2 YFSETQ. The CDR3 reads CASSLSTGDNGYTF. The CDR3 nucleotides are TGCGCCAGCAGCTTGTCGACAGGGGATAACGGCTACACCTTC.

The chain joins TRBV9 to TRBJ2-1, with 8 positions matching TRBD2. The V gene end was trimmed by 4 bases and the J gene end by 5 bases; junction bases not matched to a gene: 5. The germline gives CDR1 SGDLS, CDR2 YYNGEE. CDR3 length equals 14 residues. Here the CDR3 reads CASSPSGGHNEQFF. The CDR3 nucleotides are TGTGCCAGCAGCCCCTCGGGGGGGCACAATGAGCAGTTCTTC.

The chain combines TRBV29-1 with TRBJ1-1; 7 bases map to TRBD1. Germline V gene data show CDR1 as SQVTM and CDR2 as ANQGSEA. CDR3 length equals 14 residues. Trimming removed 6 bases from V and 0 bases from J; junction bases left unmatched: 7. The CDR3 here is CSVRGTVMNTEAFF. In DNA form, the CDR3 reads TGCAGCGTGAGGGGGACAGTAATGAACACTGAAGCTTTCTTT.

The chain has TRBV18 and TRBJ1-5, with 8 bases that match TRBD1. CDR1 is KGHSH and CDR2 is LQKENI in the germline V gene. The trim removed 4 bases at V and 4 bases at J, leaving 12 bases unmatched. The CDR3 contains 17 residues. This chain's CDR3 is CASSLSPGGLGNQPQHF. The CDR3 DNA sequence: TGTGCCAGCTCACTCAGCCCAGGGGGCTTAGGTAATCAGCCCCAGCATTTT.

About this clone: This sample also contains other DNA sequences that code for the same CDR3. V usage is TRBV19 and J usage is TRBJ2-7; 9 positions agree with TRBD2. The CDR3 is 16 amino acids. CDR1 is LNHDA and CDR2 is SQIVND in the germline V gene (reference sequence). J lost 3 bases, V lost 0 bases, and 6 bases had no gene match. CDR3 DNA sequence: TGTGCCAGTAGTATAGATCGGGCTAGCGGGATCTACGAGCAGTACTTC. Translation gives CASSIDRASGIYEQYF.

The J gene is TRBJ2-4, the V gene TRBV13, with 8 positions matching TRBD1. Germline-derived CDR1 and CDR2 are PRHDT and FYEKMQ (reference sequence). The CDR3 spans 18 residues. V gave up 3 bases and J gave up 0 bases; unmatched junction bases: 10. The CDR3 loop is CASSFNRGLQLAKNIQYF. The CDR3 nucleotides read TGTGCCAGCAGCTTTAACAGGGGGTTGCAACTAGCCAAAAACATTCAGTACTTC.

This rearrangement joins TRBV2 to TRBJ2-7, with D possibly matching TRBD2 (6 bases). Trimming left V 11 bases short and J 0 bases short, with 17 bases between. The CDR3 is made up of 14 amino acids. From germline, CDR1 is SNHLY and CDR2 FYNNEI. CDR3 sequence reads: CAGKPYGSSYEQYF. CDR3 DNA: TGTGCCGGCAAGCCTTACGGGAGCTCCTACGAGCAGTACTTC.

This clone showed up just once. The rearrangement joins TRBV7-3 to TRBJ2-1; 7 bases map to TRBD1. The germline V gene has CDR1 SGHTA and CDR2 FQGTGA. The CDR3 is 15 amino acids. Trimming removed 4 bases from V and 7 bases from J; junction bases left unmatched: 10. DNA for the CDR3: TGTGCCAGCAGCTCAATCCGGGACAGCGAGAATGAGCAGTTCTTC. Its translation is CASSSIRDSENEQFF.

V gene TRBV28 combines with J gene TRBJ1-1; D is unresolved. The V gene lost 3 bases and the J gene lost 2 bases, with 10 bases spanning the gap. Germline V gene sequence: CDR1 MDHEN, CDR2 SYDVKM. CDR3 length: 14 amino acids. The CDR3 is CASSLRVGNTEAFF. DNA of the CDR3: TGTGCCAGCAGTTTGAGGGTCGGAAACACTGAAGCTTTCTTT.

In its sample, this clone was seen once. The chain has TRBV4-1 and TRBJ2-5; 7 bases are shared with TRBD2. V dropped 5 bases and J dropped 6; count of bases not matched to a gene: 9. Germline-derived CDR1 and CDR2 are MGHRA and YSYEKL. This CDR3 is built from 14 residues. CDR3 sequence reads: CASSGGSVAKTQYF. DNA for the CDR3: TGCGCCAGCAGCGGCGGGAGTGTGGCAAAGACCCAGTACTTC.

V usage is TRBV28 and J usage is TRBJ2-1; no definite D call. Trimming took off 3 bases at V and 8 bases at J, with 17 bases between the two ends. There are 15 residues in the CDR3. In germline, CDR1 is MDHEN, CDR2 SYDVKM. CDR3 in amino acids: CASSLGPLVVDEQFF. CDR3 DNA sequence: TGTGCCAGCAGTTTGGGCCCACTGGTCGTCGATGAGCAGTTCTTC.

This chain connects TRBV19 to TRBJ2-7; perhaps TRBD2 as D (5 bases). CDR1 LNHDA and CDR2 SQIVND come from the germline V gene (reference sequence). V was cut by 5 bases and J by 0 bases, with 8 bases left in between. CDR3 size: 13 residues. The CDR3 coding sequence is TGTGCCAGTAGTCCGACTACCTCCTACGAGCAGTACTTC. Translated: CASSPTTSYEQYF.

The rearrangement joins TRBV27 to TRBJ2-7; D may correspond to TRBD1 or TRBD2 (5 bases each). The CDR3 loop spans 17 amino acids. Looked up from germline, CDR1 is MNHEY and CDR2 is SMNVEV (reference sequence). V shed 0 bases and J shed 3 bases, with 18 bases lying between them. The CDR3 loop reads CASSLSAGTPSFYEQYF. CDR3 sequence (DNA): TGTGCCAGCAGTTTATCCGCCGGGACCCCAAGTTTCTACGAGCAGTACTTC.